Below are 14 T cell receptor beta chains sequenced from a single sample in a study of T cell repertoires in cytomegalovirus infection. One entry per CDR3 protein, called by TCRdb with MiXCR from the reads. Of approximately 990,000 distinct CDR3 sequences in the sample, around 31% were seen once. No antigens are known for them. Specimen: cultured CD8+ T cells from PBMCs, collected from culture after CMV antigen stimulation. All receptors come from a human donor in good health (CMV status not recorded). Some clones in this sample may be carry-over from other donors' samples.

This clonotype was counted many times. The V and J genes are TRBV7-9 and TRBJ1-5; TRBD1 might be the D (6 bases). V was clipped by 8 bases and J by 4 bases, with 18 bases between them. Germline-derived CDR1 and CDR2 are SEHNR and FQNEAQ (reference sequence). The CDR3 is made up of 15 amino acids. DNA for the CDR3: TGTGCCAGCGGTCCAGGGGATGTTAGGAATCAGCCCCAGCATTTT. Protein product: CASGPGDVRNQPQHF.

In its sample, this clonotype was seen a few times. The genes are TRBV12-3 or TRBV12-4 and TRBJ2-4; D perhaps matches TRBD2 (6 bases). Trimming shortened V by 6 bases and J by 5 bases, and 14 bases separated the two germline ends. The CDR3 has 14 residues. The CDR3 loop is CASSKTGTQNIQYF. The CDR3 coding sequence is TGTGCCAGCAGCAAAACCGGGACTCAAAACATTCAGTACTTC.

This clonotype turned up a few times. The V gene is TRBV5-4, the J gene TRBJ2-7; D remains ambiguous. The CDR3 covers 11 residues. Trimming shortened V by 9 bases and J by 3 bases, and 10 bases separated the two germline ends. The V gene's germline CDR1 is SGHNT and CDR2 YYREEE (reference sequence). CDR3 residues: CATSSYYEQYF. CDR3 bases: TGTGCCACTTCGAGTTACTACGAGCAGTACTTC.

This clonotype was seen more than once but under ten times. The chain joins TRBV6-5 to TRBJ2-3, with a possible D match to TRBD1 (6 bases). Deletions cut 0 bases from V and 5 bases from J, with 21 bases between. This CDR3 contains 18 residues. CDR1 is MNHEY and CDR2 is SVGAGI in the germline V gene. CDR3 region: CASSYSMPRGVSGDTQYF. The CDR3 coding sequence is TGTGCCAGCAGTTACTCGATGCCCAGGGGAGTTTCAGGAGATACGCAGTATTTT.

This rearrangement joins TRBV6-5 to TRBJ2-1; 12 bases match TRBD2. This CDR3 spans 16 amino acids. CDR1 MNHEY and CDR2 SVGAGI come from the germline V gene. With 6 bases clipped from V and 8 bases from J, the junction kept 11 bases outside the gene matches. CDR3 DNA: TGTGCCAGCAGCTTCCCGGGACTAGCGGGTCTACATGAGCAGTTCTTC. Translated: CASSFPGLAGLHEQFF.

The chain is built from TRBV6-6 and TRBJ2-1; tentatively, D is TRBD1 or TRBD2 (5 bases each). Trimming cost V 3 bases and J 8 bases, with 8 bases left between them. This CDR3 has 12 amino acids. Germline V gene sequence: CDR1 MNHNY, CDR2 SVGAGI (reference sequence). The CDR3 sequence is CASSYLGDEQFF. For the CDR3, the DNA is TGTGCCAGCAGTTATTTGGGGGATGAGCAGTTCTTC.

The CDR3: CASRPPGDLYGYTF. CDR3 DNA: TGTGCCAGCAGACCCCCCGGGGACCTCTATGGCTACACCTTC. The genes are TRBV12-3 or TRBV12-4 and TRBJ1-2; D possibly corresponds to TRBD1 (5 bases). V lost 6 bases and J lost 4, with 15 bases in between. This CDR3 comprises 14 residues.

The CDR3 sequence is CARSLGTGPPLQPYNEQFF. CDR3 DNA sequence: TGTGCCAGAAGCTTGGGTACAGGGCCCCCCCTTCAGCCCTACAATGAGCAGTTCTTC. The chain couples TRBV5-3 to TRBJ2-1; tentative D call: TRBD1 (6 bases). TRBV5-3 is an ORF for which the function is uncertain. The V end was cut by 0 bases, the J end by 2 bases, with 21 bases between. The CDR3 loop spans 19 amino acids.

V and J are TRBV11-2 and TRBJ1-2; TRBD1 might be the D (5 bases). In germline, CDR1 is SGHAT, CDR2 FQNNGV. V was clipped by 5 bases and J by 4 bases, with 20 bases between them. The CDR3 consists of 16 residues. CDR3 sequence reads: CASSQKFAAGLYGYTF. For the CDR3, the DNA is TGTGCCAGCAGCCAGAAATTCGCGGCAGGGCTCTATGGCTACACCTTC. Together with reference TRBV11-2 and TRBJ1-2, the CDR3 gives the full variable domain: EAGVAQSPRYKIIEKRQSVAFWCNPISGHATLYWYQQILGQGPKLLIQFQNNGVVDDSQLPKDRFSAERLKGVDSTLKIQPAKLEDSAVYLCASSQKFAAGLYGYTFGSGTRLTVV.

The CDR3 loop reads CAISDRTFNWGGYTF. In DNA form, the CDR3 reads TGTGCCATCAGTGACCGGACCTTCAACTGGGGAGGCTACACCTTC. The chain uses TRBV10-3 and TRBJ1-2; no clear D gene. The germline CDR1 and CDR2 sequences are ENHRY and SYGVKD. Trimming took off 3 bases at V and 8 bases at J, with 19 bases between the two ends. The CDR3 length is 15 residues.

This clonotype was seen ten or more times. This chain joins TRBV7-6 and TRBJ2-2; D unresolved. The CDR3 extends over 13 amino acids. Trimming removed 2 bases from V and 9 bases from J, with 10 bases in between. Germline CDR1 is SGHVS and CDR2 is FNYEAQ. CDR3 region: CASSLRVPRELFF. CDR3 in DNA: TGTGCCAGCAGCTTAAGAGTTCCCAGGGAGCTGTTTTTT.

This clonotype occurred a few times. The chain uses TRBV27 and TRBJ2-3; 8 nucleotides align to TRBD1. Trimming took 5 bases from V and 2 from J; bases not matched to a gene: 9. Germline assignment: CDR1 MNHEY and CDR2 SMNVEV (reference sequence). The CDR3 contains 16 residues. CDR3 loop: CASSTHGTGLTDTQYF. CDR3 DNA sequence: TGTGCCAGCAGTACCCATGGGACAGGACTCACAGATACGCAGTATTTT.

The J gene is TRBJ2-7, the V gene TRBV4-1; 9 bases line up with TRBD1. CDR3 length: 15 amino acids. Germline CDR1 reads MGHRA; CDR2 reads YSYEKL. Unmatched junction bases numbered 7, after V lost 4 bases and J lost 3 bases. As DNA, the CDR3 is TGCGCCAGCAGCCTCAAACAGGGGGCTAACTACGAGCAGTACTTC. It yields the protein CASSLKQGANYEQYF.

This clonotype was seen only a few times. The rearrangement joins TRBV12-3 or TRBV12-4 to TRBJ2-5; D is undetermined. This CDR3 contains 14 residues. Trimming left V 3 bases short and J 2 bases short, with 10 bases between. CDR3 region: CASSFGFLQETQYF. In nucleotides, the CDR3 is TGTGCCAGCAGTTTTGGCTTTCTACAAGAGACCCAGTACTTC.